The present T cell receptor (beta chain) was sequenced within a study of blood T cell repertoires in COVID-19. Per germline, CDR1 MNHEY and CDR2 SVGAGI. The CDR3 spans 13 residues. J gave up 4 bases and V 8 bases, and 4 bases lay outside the gene matches. Here immunoSEQ multiplex PCR was the method, and the copy in TCRdb shows in-frame clones only, minus some. In the table there are roughly 520,000 clones, around 87% of which are singletons. Sequencing used PBMCs or T cells enriched from blood (not recorded which). This clonotype was sampled from a woman aged 40 to 49 who had recovered from COVID-19. V usage is TRBV6-5 and J usage is TRBJ1-2, with TRBD1 identical over 10 bases. As DNA, the CDR3 is TGTGCCAGCGTGGGACAGGGGCTCTATGGCTACACCTTC. Encoded protein: CASVGQGLYGYTF.